These 8 T cell receptor beta chains share one sample of origin, sequenced in a study of shared clonotypes between healthy human individuals. Only CD45RO-negative cells positively selected for CCR7 counted as naive CD8 cells, so terminally differentiated effector memory CD45RA+ cells were excluded. Sequencing used immunoSEQ multiplex PCR; TCRdb keeps in-frame clones, though not all of them. There are around 2.1 million clones in the sample; approximately 94% occur only once, and roughly 1.7% lies in the top ten. The sample was naive CD8+ T cells from PBMCs. These TCRs come from a man younger than 35 in good health. Some clones in this sample may be carry-over from other donors' samples.

The rearrangement uses TRBV7-3 and TRBJ1-1; no reliable D call. The germline V and J ends were trimmed by 2 bases and 3 bases, with 16 bases remaining between them. This CDR3 is 16 amino acids long. Per germline, CDR1 SGHTA and CDR2 FQGTGA. CDR3 in amino acids: CASSLLAGSAHTEAFF. The CDR3 nucleotides read TGTGCCAGCAGCTTACTCGCAGGCAGTGCGCACACTGAAGCTTTCTTT.

This clone has a single count. The genes are TRBV6-5 and TRBJ2-1, with D unclear. Trimming took 2 bases from V and 8 from J, leaving 13 bases between them. CDR1 and CDR2 from the germline V gene are MNHEY and SVGAGI. The CDR3 is 14 residues long. The CDR3 sequence is CASSYGGSAYEQFF. For the CDR3, the DNA is TGTGCCAGCAGTTACGGTGGTAGTGCATATGAGCAGTTCTTC.

CDR3 region: CATSTRRTYEQYF. DNA of the CDR3: TGTGCCACCAGCACTAGAAGGACGTACGAGCAGTACTTC. The rearrangement joins TRBV15 to TRBJ2-7; D call uncertain. Per the germline V gene, CDR1 is LNHNV and CDR2 is YYDKDF (reference sequence). CDR3 size: 13 residues. Trimming removed 4 bases at V and 4 bases at J, with 11 bases between.

The genes are TRBV6-1 and TRBJ2-7; D possibly corresponds to TRBD1 (6 bases). Germline V CDR1 and CDR2: MNHNS, SASEGT. V dropped 2 bases and J dropped 2 bases, with 16 bases sitting between them. The CDR3 is 16 residues long. In nucleotides, the CDR3 is TGTGCCAGCAGTGAAAGGTCGACAGGCGCAACCTACGAGCAGTACTTC. As protein: CASSERSTGATYEQYF.

The J gene is TRBJ2-7, the V gene TRBV27, with TRBD1 matching over 11 bases. Trimming at V came to 6 bases and at J to 5 bases, leaving 12 bases not matched to a gene. CDR1 and CDR2 (germline): MNHEY, SMNVEV (reference sequence). The CDR3 sequence is 16 residues long. The CDR3 here is CASSPLLGQGANEQYF. For the CDR3, the DNA is TGTGCCAGCAGCCCGCTGCTAGGACAGGGGGCGAACGAGCAGTACTTC.

The chain couples TRBV7-2 to TRBJ2-5; 11 bases map to TRBD1. Germline assignment: CDR1 SGHTA and CDR2 FQGNSA. The CDR3 has 15 residues. Trimming at V came to 4 bases and at J to 5 bases, leaving 6 bases not matched to a gene. The CDR3 coding sequence is TGTGCCAGCAGCTCCAGGACAGGGGGCTTCGAGACCCAGTACTTC. Encoded protein: CASSSRTGGFETQYF.

The chain's CDR3 is CASSRTSGAKNIQYF. The CDR3 DNA sequence: TGTGCCAGCAGCCGGACTAGCGGGGCCAAAAACATTCAGTACTTC. V and J are TRBV7-9 and TRBJ2-4; TRBD2 matches at 11 bases. CDR1 and CDR2 from the germline V gene are SEHNR and FQNEAQ (reference sequence). V lost 5 bases and J lost 1; bases outside the gene matches: 1. The CDR3 is 15 residues long.

The chain links TRBV9 to TRBJ2-5, with 8 bases matching TRBD2. The germline CDR1 and CDR2 sequences are SGDLS and YYNGEE. J gave up 4 bases and V 5 bases, and 10 bases lay outside the gene matches. CDR3 length: 15 amino acids. The CDR3 protein is CASSTGGARLETQYF. CDR3 DNA sequence: TGTGCCAGCAGTACCGGGGGGGCAAGGTTAGAGACCCAGTACTTC.